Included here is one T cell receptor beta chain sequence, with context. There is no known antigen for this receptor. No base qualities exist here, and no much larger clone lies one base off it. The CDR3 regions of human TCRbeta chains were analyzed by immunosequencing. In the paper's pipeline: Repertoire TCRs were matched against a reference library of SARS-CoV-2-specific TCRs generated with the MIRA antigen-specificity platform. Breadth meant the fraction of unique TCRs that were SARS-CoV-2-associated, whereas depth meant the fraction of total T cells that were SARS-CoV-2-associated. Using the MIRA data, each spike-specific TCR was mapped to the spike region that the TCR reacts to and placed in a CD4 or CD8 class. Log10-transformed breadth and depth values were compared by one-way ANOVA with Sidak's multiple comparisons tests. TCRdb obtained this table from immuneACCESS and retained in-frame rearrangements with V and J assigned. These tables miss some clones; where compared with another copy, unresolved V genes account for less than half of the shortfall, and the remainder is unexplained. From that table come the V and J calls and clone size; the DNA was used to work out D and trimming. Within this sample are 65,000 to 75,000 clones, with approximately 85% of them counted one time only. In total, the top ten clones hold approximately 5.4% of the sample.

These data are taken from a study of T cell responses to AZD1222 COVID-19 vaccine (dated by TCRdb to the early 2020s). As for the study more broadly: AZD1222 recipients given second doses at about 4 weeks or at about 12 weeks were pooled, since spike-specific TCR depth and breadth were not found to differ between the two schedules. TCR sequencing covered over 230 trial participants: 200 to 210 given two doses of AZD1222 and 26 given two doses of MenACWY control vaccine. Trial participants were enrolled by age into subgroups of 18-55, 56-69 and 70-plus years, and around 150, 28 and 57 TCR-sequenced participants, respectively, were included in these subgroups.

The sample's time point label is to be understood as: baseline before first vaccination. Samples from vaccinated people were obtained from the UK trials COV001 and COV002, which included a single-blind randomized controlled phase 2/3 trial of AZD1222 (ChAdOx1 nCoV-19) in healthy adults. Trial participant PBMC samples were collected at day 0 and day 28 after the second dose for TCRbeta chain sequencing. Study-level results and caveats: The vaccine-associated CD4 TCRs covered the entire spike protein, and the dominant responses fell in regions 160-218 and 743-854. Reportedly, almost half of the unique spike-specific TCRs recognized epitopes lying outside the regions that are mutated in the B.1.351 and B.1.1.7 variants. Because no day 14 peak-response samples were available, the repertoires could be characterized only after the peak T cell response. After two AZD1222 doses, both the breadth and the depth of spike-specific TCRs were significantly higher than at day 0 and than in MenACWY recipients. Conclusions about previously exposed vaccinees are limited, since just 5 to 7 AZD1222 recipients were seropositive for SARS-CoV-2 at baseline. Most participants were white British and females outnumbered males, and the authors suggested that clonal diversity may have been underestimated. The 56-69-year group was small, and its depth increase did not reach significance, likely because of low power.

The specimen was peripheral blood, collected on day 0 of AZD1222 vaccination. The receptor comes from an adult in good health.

The DNA reads as follows: TGCGCCAGCAGCCAAGGACAGGGAAGCAATCAGCCCCAGCATTTT. Its protein reads: CASSQGQGSNQPQHF. The V and J genes are TRBV4-1 and TRBJ1-5, with 7 bases aligning to TRBD1. Counted from cysteine to phenylalanine, this CDR3 has 15 amino acids. This entry keeps only the CDR3 DNA: 45 bases, framed from base 1. Unmatched junction bases come to 1, with V trimmed by 1 base and J by 1 base. The germline V gene sets CDR1 to MGHRA and CDR2 to YSYEKL.